A selection of T cell receptor beta chains follows, all from one sample in a study of blood T cell repertoires in COVID-19. TCRdb's table, derived via immunoSEQ multiplex PCR, lists solely in-frame clones and lacks some. The table shows about 70,000 clones, with around 80% occurring only once. Sequencing was done on a sample of peripheral blood. The source of these receptors is a man in his sixties or seventies who had recovered from COVID-19. Each CDR3 is given with its conserved first and last residue. The order of the fields is V gene, J gene, CDR3 protein.

V gene: TRBV6-5; J gene: TRBJ1-2; CDR3 protein: CAAGRVNYGYTF
V gene: TRBV10-2; J gene: TRBJ2-1; CDR3 protein: CASSEREGWQFF
V gene: TRBV9; J gene: TRBJ1-2; CDR3 protein: CASSAGVEGTDYGYTF
V gene: TRBV6-2/TRBV6-3; J gene: TRBJ2-5; CDR3 protein: CASSYGTLRGETQYF
V gene: TRBV7-2; J gene: TRBJ2-1; CDR3 protein: CASRYSQGIYNEQFF
V gene: TRBV19; J gene: TRBJ1-5; CDR3 protein: CASSISRESNQPQHF
V gene: TRBV19; J gene: TRBJ2-1; CDR3 protein: CASSIAAPGTTSYEQFF
V gene: TRBV4-3; J gene: TRBJ1-3; CDR3 protein: CASSQEVGIDSGNTIYF
V gene: TRBV27; J gene: TRBJ2-7; CDR3 protein: CASRHRDSYEQYF
V gene: TRBV4-3; J gene: TRBJ2-7; CDR3 protein: CASSQVIVDYEQYF
V gene: TRBV5-1; J gene: TRBJ1-4; CDR3 protein: CASSTSTGRLDEKLFF